This entry lists 7 T cell receptor beta chains sequenced from one sample in a study of vaccination and CD4 T cells after COVID-19 (dated by TCRdb to between 2021 and 2022). No cognate antigen is known for these TCRs. Explained via the paper, the treatment or condition label denotes: approximately 9-day PBMC culture with coronavirus spike peptide pools or control peptides (ViraFEST assay). Library generation was performed with PCR. The sequencer was an Illumina iSeq 100. TCR sequencing of DNA from cultured CD4+ T cells used the Oncomine TCR Beta short-read assay at the Johns Hopkins FTIC core. The public reads were run again by TCRdb, first through fastp at Q25 and then through MiXCR, and only productive beta chains were kept. Rows matching on CDR3 protein sequence are summarized as one entry with the most common DNA and genes. Counted in this sample were 7,000 to 9,500 distinct CDR3 sequences; approximately 70% of them appeared once. Of the sample, under 40% falls within the top ten clones.

Sequencing was done on a sample of CD4+ T cells from blood, cultured in vitro. The origin of the receptors is a human donor who had recovered from COVID-19.

V usage is TRBV11-2 and J usage is TRBJ1-1; D is possibly TRBD1 (5 bases). In germline, CDR1 is SGHAT, CDR2 FQNNGV. The V end was cut by 2 bases, the J end by 2 bases, with 18 bases between. The CDR3 loop spans 17 amino acids. CDR3 loop: CASSLRSVTEANTEAFF. Written as DNA, the CDR3 is TGTGCCAGCAGCTTAAGGTCAGTGACAGAGGCTAACACTGAAGCTTTCTTT. Looking up the rest from reference TRBV11-2 and TRBJ1-1 gives the full variable domain: EAGVAQSPRYKIIEKRQSVAFWCNPISGHATLYWYQQILGQGPKLLIQFQNNGVVDDSQLPKDRFSAERLKGVDSTLKIQPAKLEDSAVYLCASSLRSVTEANTEAFFGQGTRLTVV.

The chain combines TRBV25-1 with TRBJ1-3; 7 positions agree with TRBD1. V lost 3 bases and J lost 3; bases outside the gene matches: 5. Germline lookup yields CDR1 MGHDK and CDR2 SYGVNS. The CDR3 length is 15 residues. The DNA of the CDR3 is TGTGCCAGCAGTGACCTTAACAGGGGTGGAAACACCATATATTTT. It codes for CASSDLNRGGNTIYF.

J is TRBJ2-7 and V is TRBV7-2; 13 bases fit TRBD2. The CDR3 contains 15 residues. The germline gives CDR1 SGHTA, CDR2 FQGNSA. Unmatched junction bases numbered 4, after V lost 6 bases and J lost 2 bases. CDR3 DNA sequence: TGTGCCAGCAGTTCCGGGACTAGCGGGACCTACGAGCAGTACTTC. Protein sequence: CASSSGTSGTYEQYF. The variable domain in full, with the rest retrieved from reference TRBV7-2 and TRBJ2-7, is GAGVSQSPSNKVTEKGKDVELRCDPISGHTALYWYRQSLGQGLEFLIYFQGNSAPDKSGLPSDRFSAERTGGSVSTLTIQRTQQEDSAVYLCASSSGTSGTYEQYFGPGTRLTVT.

This clonotype was detected only once. This chain uses TRBV2 with TRBJ1-1, with D unresolved. Between the trimmed V and J ends, which lost 1 base and 4 bases, there was a span of 13 bases. This CDR3 has 15 amino acids. From germline, CDR1 is SNHLY and CDR2 FYNNEI. This chain's CDR3 is CASSEDRGWRTEAFF. CDR3 coding DNA: TGTGCCAGCAGTGAAGATCGGGGTTGGCGCACTGAAGCTTTCTTT.

The chain carries TRBV6-2 or TRBV6-3 and TRBJ1-5; weak D call: TRBD1 (6 bases). Per germline, CDR1 MNHEY and CDR2 SVGEGT. V was clipped by 5 bases and J by 7 bases, with 18 bases between them. The CDR3 consists of 15 residues. CDR3 in DNA: TGTGCCAGCAGTACGACCCGTGGGGGCGGGCAGCCCCAGCATTTT. Its translation: CASSTTRGGGQPQHF.

The chain carries TRBV6-5 and TRBJ1-2, with D possibly being TRBD1 (5 bases). Germline V gene sequence: CDR1 MNHEY, CDR2 SVGAGI. Between the trimmed V and J ends, which lost 2 bases and 4 bases, there was a span of 11 bases. This CDR3 has 14 amino acids. For the CDR3, the DNA is TGTGCCAGCAGTTACGACAGAACGATCTATGGCTACACCTTC. It specifies CASSYDRTIYGYTF.

This clonotype is judged medium-sized. This chain connects TRBV28 to TRBJ1-4; D is unresolved. Trimming pared 4 bases from V and 0 bases from J, leaving 0 bases between. The V gene's germline CDR1 is MDHEN and CDR2 SYDVKM. This CDR3 is 12 amino acids long. CDR3 nucleotide sequence: TGTGCCAGCAGTTCAACTAATGAAAAACTGTTTTTT. Amino acids: CASSSTNEKLFF.